A single sample gave rise to the 30 T cell receptor beta chains below, sequenced in a study of CXCR3-negative and CXCR3-positive naive CD8 T cells. Study outcomes and limitations: TRB CDR3 hydrophobicity was greater in CXCR3-positive naive cells than in CXCR3-negative naive cells.

The method, 5' RACE with UMI labels, was used to prepare the TRB cDNA libraries. TCRdb processed the 5' RACE reads again and assigns one entry to each CDR3 protein, with no DNA. Its table lists tens of thousands of distinct CDR3 sequences. No cognate antigen is known for these TCRs. The sequencing sample was made of naive CXCR3+ CD8+ T cells from blood. Subset indicated: CD45RO-CCR7+CD27+CD95- naive CD8+ T cells expressing CXCR3 (TNR3+). Receptor source: a human donor in good health. Some clones in this sample may be carry-over from other donors' samples.

The rearrangement links TRBV19 to TRBJ1-2; with no DNA, the TCRdb D assignment of TRBD1 cannot be verified. CDR3 length equals 13 residues. CDR1 is LNHDA and CDR2 is SQIVND in the germline V gene (reference sequence). The CDR3 loop is CASSPPANYGYTF. The entire variable domain, with the rest obtained from reference TRBV19 and TRBJ1-2, is as follows: DGGITQSPKYLFRKEGQNVTLSCEQNLNHDAMYWYRQDPGQGLRLIYYSQIVNDFQKGDIAEGYSVSREKKESFPLTVTSAQKNPTAFYLCASSPPANYGYTFGSGTRLTVV.

The chain couples TRBV2 to TRBJ2-1. Germline V CDR1 and CDR2: SNHLY, FYNNEI. The CDR3 sequence is 14 residues long. The CDR3 region is CASSERLAGNEQFF.

This chain links TRBV5-6 with TRBJ2-7; the D call from TCRdb, TRBD2, cannot be confirmed without DNA. From germline, CDR1 is SGHDT and CDR2 YYEEEE. The CDR3 spans 15 residues. The CDR3 loop reads CASSLRSGGYYEQYF.

The V call is TRBV20-1, the J call TRBJ2-1. CDR3 length: 13 amino acids. Germline V CDR1 and CDR2: DFQATT, SNEGSKA (reference sequence). The CDR3 reads CSAVGQSYNEQFF.

The rearrangement uses TRBV28 and TRBJ1-3. The CDR3 runs to 15 residues. Looked up from germline, CDR1 is MDHEN and CDR2 is SYDVKM. The CDR3 loop is CASTPAGPTGNTIYF.

This clonotype is deemed medium-sized (0.01 to 0.1%) by its frequency. The J gene is TRBJ2-7, the V gene TRBV7-6. From germline, CDR1 is SGHVS and CDR2 FNYEAQ. The length of the CDR3 is 14 residues. Here the CDR3 reads CASSLGSHSYEQYF.

V is TRBV28 and J is TRBJ1-5; TCRdb lists TRBD1, though no DNA is available to test this call. The CDR3 consists of 15 residues. From germline, CDR1 is MDHEN and CDR2 SYDVKM. This CDR3 reads CASSLWGDSLQPQHF.

J is TRBJ2-3 and V is TRBV19; TCRdb lists TRBD2, though no DNA is available to test this call. Germline values: CDR1 LNHDA, CDR2 SQIVND (reference sequence). The CDR3 sequence is 14 residues long. The CDR3 loop is CATSGQPRTDTQYF. Drawing the rest from reference TRBV19 and TRBJ2-3, the complete variable domain is DGGITQSPKYLFRKEGQNVTLSCEQNLNHDAMYWYRQDPGQGLRLIYYSQIVNDFQKGDIAEGYSVSREKKESFPLTVTSAQKNPTAFYLCATSGQPRTDTQYFGPGTRLTVL.

V gene TRBV21-1 combines with J gene TRBJ2-7; TCRdb designates TRBD1, a call that cannot be tested without DNA. TRBV21-1 is given as a pseudogene. The CDR3 runs to 16 residues. The CDR3 loop is CASSKSGTGGSYEQYF.

This chain joins TRBV6-1 and TRBJ2-2; as DNA is missing, the TRBD1 call by TCRdb cannot be tested. The CDR3 has 15 amino acids. Per the germline V gene, CDR1 is MNHNS and CDR2 is SASEGT. The CDR3 sequence is CASSEMDGDTGELFF.

This chain joins TRBV7-6 and TRBJ1-1. The germline CDR1 and CDR2 sequences are SGHVS and FNYEAQ. This CDR3 is 15 amino acids long. The CDR3 reads CASSLASGPNTEAFF.

V gene TRBV7-3 combines with J gene TRBJ2-1; the TCRdb call, TRBD1, lacks DNA for checking. Germline V gives CDR1 SGHTA, CDR2 FQGTGA. The CDR3 is made up of 17 amino acids. CDR3 residues: CASSLSPGGGGDNEQFF.

The rearrangement links TRBV24-1 to TRBJ2-1; TCRdb names TRBD2, which stays unverified in the absence of DNA. Germline V lookup: CDR1 KGHDR, CDR2 SFDVKD. The CDR3 is 16 amino acids. The CDR3: CATSDPSSTVGNEQFF.

The V call is TRBV29-1, the J call TRBJ2-7; the TRBD1 assignment by TCRdb is unverifiable without DNA. There are 13 residues in the CDR3. Per germline, CDR1 SQVTM and CDR2 ANQGSEA. The CDR3 reads CSVDLSGSYEQYF.

V gene TRBV29-1 combines with J gene TRBJ2-3; absent DNA, TCRdb's TRBD2 call cannot be checked. Germline lookup yields CDR1 SQVTM and CDR2 ANQGSEA. The CDR3 covers 13 residues. The CDR3 loop reads CSVEDPSSDTQYF.

The rearrangement uses TRBV7-9 and TRBJ1-1; TCRdb indicates TRBD1, and absent DNA this call remains unverified. The V gene's germline CDR1 is SEHNR and CDR2 FQNEAQ (reference sequence). The CDR3 totals 15 residues. Here the CDR3 reads CASSSGQGRNTEAFF.

The chain joins TRBV27 to TRBJ2-7; no DNA is available, so the TRBD1 call from TCRdb remains unchecked. Germline-derived CDR1 and CDR2 are MNHEY and SMNVEV (reference sequence). The CDR3 has 14 amino acids. Here the CDR3 reads CASSPGDGAGEQYF.

J is TRBJ1-5 and V is TRBV4-3; the TRBD1 assignment by TCRdb is unverifiable without DNA. The CDR3 has 15 residues. The germline V gene encodes CDR1 LGHNA and CDR2 YSLEER. CDR3 residues: CASSQDRDGNQPQHF.

This rearrangement joins TRBV7-3 to TRBJ1-1; checking the TCRdb D call of TRBD1 is not possible without DNA. The CDR3 extends over 15 amino acids. CDR1 and CDR2 (germline): SGHTA, FQGTGA. The CDR3 protein is CASSLIRGKNTEAFF.

The gene calls are TRBV20-1 and TRBJ2-5; no DNA is available, so the TRBD1 call from TCRdb remains unchecked. The CDR3 totals 13 residues. Per the germline V gene, CDR1 is DFQATT and CDR2 is SNEGSKA (reference sequence). The CDR3 loop is CSAKQGAGETQYF.

The chain links TRBV4-2 to TRBJ2-7; the D call of TRBD2 rests on TCRdb alone, since no DNA is present to check it. The CDR3 sequence is 14 residues long. CDR1 is LGHNA and CDR2 is YNFKEQ in the germline V gene. The CDR3: CASSQWTSSYEQYF.

The rearrangement links TRBV27 to TRBJ2-1; absent DNA, TCRdb's TRBD1 call cannot be checked. Germline-derived CDR1 and CDR2 are MNHEY and SMNVEV (reference sequence). The CDR3 is 14 amino acids. The CDR3 loop reads CASIGTGVSNEQFF.

This rearrangement joins TRBV10-2 to TRBJ1-1; without DNA, the TCRdb call of TRBD1 cannot be checked. Germline CDR1 and CDR2: WSHSY and SAAADI. This CDR3 spans 13 amino acids. The CDR3 reads CASGGPGNTEAFF.

The genes are TRBV7-9 and TRBJ2-7; the D call of TRBD1 rests on TCRdb alone, since no DNA is present to check it. The CDR3 totals 14 residues. The V gene's germline CDR1 is SEHNR and CDR2 FQNEAQ (reference sequence). The CDR3 region is CASSFSYRALEQYF.

This clonotype shows up as medium-sized by frequency. This chain connects TRBV7-3 to TRBJ1-1. In germline, CDR1 is SGHTA, CDR2 FQGTGA. This CDR3 is 15 amino acids long. The CDR3 sequence is CASSFLRRGATEAFF.

The chain uses TRBV6-2 or TRBV6-3 and TRBJ2-5. CDR3 size: 15 residues. Germline-derived CDR1 and CDR2 are MNHEY and SVGEGT. CDR3 protein: CASSYGTDHRETQYF.

This chain connects TRBV19 to TRBJ1-5; TCRdb returns TRBD1, unconfirmable since there is no DNA. The CDR3 extends over 13 amino acids. Germline CDR1 and CDR2: LNHDA and SQIVND (reference sequence). The CDR3 region is CASRSPGNQPQHF. The full variable domain, rest sourced from reference TRBV19 and TRBJ1-5, is DGGITQSPKYLFRKEGQNVTLSCEQNLNHDAMYWYRQDPGQGLRLIYYSQIVNDFQKGDIAEGYSVSREKKESFPLTVTSAQKNPTAFYLCASRSPGNQPQHFGDGTRLSIL.

The chain combines TRBV27 with TRBJ2-7; lacking DNA, the TRBD1 call made by TCRdb goes unchecked. The CDR3 runs to 16 residues. CDR1 is MNHEY, CDR2 SMNVEV, per germline (reference sequence). The CDR3 reads CASSWRDTGGSYEQYF.

The chain combines TRBV9 with TRBJ1-1; the TCRdb call, TRBD1, lacks DNA for checking. The CDR3 spans 15 residues. The germline gives CDR1 SGDLS, CDR2 YYNGEE. The CDR3 region is CASSEGEDMNTEAFF. Looking up the rest from reference TRBV9 and TRBJ1-1 gives the full variable domain: DSGVTQTPKHLITATGQRVTLRCSPRSGDLSVYWYQQSLDQGLQFLIQYYNGEERAKGNILERFSAQQFPDLHSELNLSSLELGDSALYFCASSEGEDMNTEAFFGQGTRLTVV.

V is TRBV12-3 or TRBV12-4 and J is TRBJ1-2; TCRdb calls TRBD1, which cannot be checked without DNA. The CDR3 runs 12 residues. The CDR3 here is CASGTANYGYTF.